A selection of T cell receptor beta chains follows, all from one sample in a study of blood T cell repertoires in COVID-19. Clones were read by immunoSEQ multiplex PCR, and TCRdb kept only the in-frame ones, dropping some. The sample records 150,000 to 200,000 clones, around 86% being singletons. The source material was peripheral blood. The receptor source for this set is a man aged 65 to 79 with acute or convalescent COVID-19. Each CDR3 is given with its conserved first and last residue. D genes are given only for firm matches. Not all rows give a size; the values are once, few, many and, for expanded clones, a class.

-,TRBJ2-1,TRBV7-9,TRBD1,CATFRDRDEQFF,TGTGCCACCTTCCGGGACAGGGACGAGCAGTTCTTC
-,TRBJ2-7,TRBV4-3,-,CASSQDAVTTRAYEQYF,TGCGCCAGCAGCCAAGACGCCGTGACAACTAGGGCCTACGAGCAGTACTTC
-,TRBJ2-3,TRBV10-3,-,CAISEATDTQYF,TGTGCCATCAGTGAAGCTACAGATACGCAGTATTTT
-,TRBJ2-7,TRBV10-1,TRBD2,CASSSGTSSYEQYF,TGCGCCAGCAGCTCCGGGACTAGCTCCTACGAGCAGTACTTC
-,TRBJ2-1,TRBV29-1,TRBD2,CSVQRGRANEQFF,TGCAGCGTCCAGCGGGGCCGGGCAAATGAGCAGTTCTTC
-,TRBJ1-2,TRBV9,-,CASSPQGWGFDGYTF,TGTGCCAGCAGCCCCCAGGGGTGGGGTTTCGATGGCTACACCTTC
-,TRBJ2-6,TRBV18,-,CASSLGANVLTF,TGTGCCAGCTCCCTTGGGGCCAACGTCCTGACTTTC
-,TRBJ2-3,TRBV19,-,CASSIGVWTDTQYF,TGTGCCAGTAGTATCGGGGTATGGACAGATACGCAGTATTTT
-,TRBJ1-3,TRBV28,-,CASTLGWNTIYF,TGTGCCAGCACCCTCGGGTGGAACACCATATATTTT
-,TRBJ2-5,TRBV20-1,TRBD1,CSADAGTAVYF,TGCAGTGCAGACGCCGGGACAGCGGTCTACTTC
-,TRBJ1-6,TRBV9,-,CASSPLNSPLHF,TGTGCCAGCAGCCCCCTAAATTCACCCCTCCACTTT
once,TRBJ2-1,TRBV11-3,TRBD2,CASSPGGLYEQFF,TGTGCCAGCAGCCCCGGGGGGTTGTATGAGCAGTTCTTC
-,TRBJ2-7,TRBV28,TRBD2,CATSTGGGLSYEQYF,TGTGCCACTTCCACCGGGGGGGGACTCTCCTACGAGCAGTACTTC
-,TRBJ1-4,TRBV7-6,-,CASSLGGGSTEKLFF,TGTGCCAGCAGCTTAGGGGGGGGAAGCACTGAAAAACTGTTTTTT
few,TRBJ2-7,TRBV11-3,-,CASSIASWYEQYF,TGTGCCAGCAGCATAGCAAGCTGGTACGAGCAGTACTTC
-,TRBJ1-6,TRBV11-2,TRBD1,CASSPGQGAYNSPLHF,TGTGCCAGCAGCCCCGGACAGGGGGCCTATAATTCACCCCTCCACTTT
-,TRBJ2-1,TRBV11-3,-,CASSETSRGEQFF,TGTGCCAGCAGCGAAACCAGCCGGGGGGAGCAGTTCTTC
once,TRBJ2-1,TRBV6-5,TRBD2,CASSLAGDRNEQFF,TGTGCCAGCAGTCTAGCGGGAGACCGCAATGAGCAGTTCTTC
-,TRBJ1-5,TRBV6-1,-,CASSEISFGQPQHF,TGTGCCAGCAGTGAAATAAGTTTCGGTCAGCCCCAGCATTTT
-,TRBJ1-5,TRBV6-6,TRBD1,CASSDRGVQPQHF,TGTGCCAGCAGCGACAGGGGCGTTCAGCCCCAGCATTTT
-,TRBJ2-1,TRBV2,TRBD2,CASSVGTSLDTYNEQFF,TGTGCCAGCAGTGTAGGGACTAGCCTTGATACCTACAATGAGCAGTTCTTC
-,TRBJ1-2,TRBV6-6,TRBD1,CASSRGTADGYTF,TGTGCCAGCAGTCGTGGGACAGCCGATGGCTACACCTTC
-,TRBJ1-4,TRBV9,TRBD1,CASSSRTGAGKLFF,TGTGCCAGCAGCTCCCGGACAGGGGCCGGAAAACTGTTTTTT
-,TRBJ2-7,TRBV12-3/TRBV12-4,-,CASSQRGEQYF,TGTGCCAGCAGCCAGAGGGGGGAGCAGTACTTC
-,TRBJ1-3,TRBV9,-,CASSARRTAGNTIYF,TGTGCCAGCAGCGCCCGCCGGACAGCTGGAAACACCATATATTTT
-,TRBJ1-1,TRBV5-1,-,CASSLVPGHTEAFF,TGCGCCAGCAGCTTGGTTCCGGGTCACACTGAAGCTTTCTTT
-,TRBJ1-2,TRBV5-1,TRBD1,CASSPEPTGAGYGYTF,TGCGCCAGCAGCCCAGAACCGACAGGGGCGGGCTATGGCTACACCTTC